Listed here is a single T cell receptor (beta chain). The germline V and J ends were trimmed by 6 bases and 10 bases, with 17 bases remaining between them. In germline, CDR1 is MDHEN, CDR2 SYDVKM. There are 13 residues in the CDR3. These data come from a study of blood T cell repertoires in COVID-19. Turning to the study itself: Whether acute or convalescent, the COVID-19 samples came from the United States, Italy and Spain. T cells, B-cell-depleted T cells, or PBMCs provided the cDNA or gDNA that served as material.

As originally analysed: Counts of nucleated cells, estimated from reference gene primer amplification, were obtained. Produced via immunoSEQ multiplex PCR; TCRdb's table is partial and in-frame only. Clonal size and the V and J genes are those of that table, whereas D and trimming came from the DNA. The sample has approximately 400,000 clones, approximately 77% seen once. This receptor was identified in a human donor with acute or convalescent COVID-19. The donor label of this sample is uncertain. This chain joins TRBV28 and TRBJ2-3; perhaps TRBD2 as D (5 bases). Sample: peripheral blood. CDR3 sequence (DNA): TGTGCCAGCAGACTTTCTGGACCTAGCTCGCAGTATTTT. This translates into CASRLSGPSSQYF.